This TCR beta chain was sequenced for a study of breast tumors, draining lymph nodes, adjacent tissues (dated by TCRdb to the mid-2010s). The study in broad terms: In breast cancer patients, the study compared the TCR beta repertoires of tumor, adjacent nontumor tissue and axillary lymph nodes. In human breast cancer, the study set out to evaluate how tumor, surrounding tissue and draining lymph node repertoires relate to one another and whether T cells may move between these sites. What the work shows at the level of the full study, not this receptor alone: T-cell repertoire diversity in tumors was found to be lower than in lymph nodes but higher than in nontumor tissue, and preferential V and J gene usage was observed. The conclusion that tumor T cells originate in lymph nodes was framed as consistent with a hypothesis rather than directly demonstrated. The data were considered consistent with the idea that most tumor T cells come from the lymph node and then expand in tumor tissue. Tumor and nontumor tissue repertoires were found to be significantly more similar in luminal-like than in basal-like breast cancer.

To note about this clonotype: No antigen is known for it. Germline and junction disagree at one end, which may indicate a read error.

From the cysteine up to the phenylalanine, the CDR3 has a length of 16 residues. Only the CDR3 DNA is retained, 48 bases long and in frame from the first base. The germline V gene specifies SNHLY as CDR1 and FYNNEI as CDR2. These reads were obtained on an Illumina HiSeq 2000. TCR beta chain libraries were generated by multiplex PCR amplification. High-throughput sequencing was used to analyze the amplified TCR beta chain products. TCRdb reran the public reads through fastp at Q25 and MiXCR, keeping productive beta chains. Entries are consolidated by CDR3 protein sequence, retaining the most common genes and DNA. Counted in this sample were around 300,000 distinct CDR3 sequences; under 35% of them appeared once. The ten largest clones add up to roughly 1.1% of the sample. The lymph node samples were taken from the axillary draining lymph nodes of breast cancer patients.

Sequenced sample: axillary lymph node tissue. The chain is made from TRBV2 and TRBJ1-4, with 7 bases in between that match TRBD1. The source is a female donor with breast cancer. Some clones in this sample may be carry-over from other donors' samples. The DNA sequence is as follows: TGTGCCGGCAGTAGGGACAGCATTGCAACTAATGAAAAACTGTTTTTT. This codes for CAGSRDSIATNEKLFF.